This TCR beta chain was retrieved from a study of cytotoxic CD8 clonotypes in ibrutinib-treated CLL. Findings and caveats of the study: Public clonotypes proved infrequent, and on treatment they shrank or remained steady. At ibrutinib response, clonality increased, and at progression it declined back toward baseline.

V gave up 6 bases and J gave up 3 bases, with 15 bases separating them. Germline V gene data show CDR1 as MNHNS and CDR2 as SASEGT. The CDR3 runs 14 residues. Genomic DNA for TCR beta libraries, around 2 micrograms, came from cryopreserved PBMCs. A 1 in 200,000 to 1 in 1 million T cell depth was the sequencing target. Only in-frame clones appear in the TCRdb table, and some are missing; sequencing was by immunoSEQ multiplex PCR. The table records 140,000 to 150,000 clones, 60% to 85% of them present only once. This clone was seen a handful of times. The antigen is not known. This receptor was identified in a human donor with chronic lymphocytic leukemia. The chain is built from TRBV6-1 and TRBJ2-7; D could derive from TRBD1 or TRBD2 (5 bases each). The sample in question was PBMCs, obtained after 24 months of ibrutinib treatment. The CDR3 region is CASRGEQAGYEQYF. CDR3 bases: TGTGCCAGCAGGGGGGAACAGGCGGGCTACGAGCAGTACTTC.